This TCR beta chain is drawn from a study of T cells in Graves' hyperthyroidism and ophthalmopathy. From RNA transcripts, TCR beta CDR3 regions were amplified. Carried out on the TCR CDR3, a first-round RT-PCR used the HTBI primer set. TCRdb re-derived calls from the multiplex PCR reads in MiXCR, one entry per CDR3 protein. The sample has about 350,000 distinct CDR3 sequences, around 14% seen once. Uncontrolled infection, other autoimmune disease, pregnancy or lactation disqualified patients from enrolment. On the basis of clinical symptoms, serum thyroxine and TRAb, thyroid ultrasound and orbital computed tomography, diagnoses were made. CDR3 length equals 17 residues. The V gene end was trimmed by 0 bases and the J gene end by 10 bases; junction bases not matched to a gene: 12. CDR1 LGHNA and CDR2 YSLEER come from the germline V gene. A few counts support this clonotype.

The sequence came from a woman aged 25 to 45 with Graves' hyperthyroidism. J is TRBJ2-1 and V is TRBV4-3, with 10 bases matching TRBD2. The source material was blood. The CDR3: CASSQDSGLAGVEEQFF. CDR3 in DNA: TGCGCCAGCAGCCAAGATAGTGGGCTAGCGGGAGTGGAGGAGCAGTTCTTC.